The source of this T cell receptor (beta chain) is a study of OX40 agonist ivuxolimab in advanced cancers. Study summary: Patients got intravenous ivuxolimab at 0.01 to 10 mg/kg every 2 weeks.

The repertoire was sequenced with immunoSEQ multiplex PCR; TCRdb's copy has only in-frame clones and lacks some. The repertoire has fewer than 65,000 clones, approximately 89% of them found once; the top ten carry about 1%. The V end was cut by 3 bases, the J end by 6 bases, with 17 bases between. This CDR3 comprises 15 residues. The germline CDR1 and CDR2 sequences are LNHNV and YYDKDF (reference sequence). V and J are TRBV15 and TRBJ1-1; possible D gene TRBD1, 5 bases. The source material was CD4+ or CD8+ T cells sorted from blood, sampled in a trial of the OX40 agonist ivuxolimab. The clonotype was recovered from an adult with an advanced solid tumor such as melanoma, head and neck, liver or kidney cancer. This CDR3 reads CATSRARWGYAEAFF. The CDR3, as DNA: TGTGCCACCAGCAGGGCTCGATGGGGGTACGCTGAAGCTTTCTTT.